This is a list of T cell receptor beta chains from one sample in a study of T cell repertoires in cytomegalovirus infection. MiXCR was run by TCRdb on the reads, yielding one entry per CDR3 protein. The sample holds 300,000 to 450,000 distinct CDR3 sequences; around a sixth are singletons and the top ten take 7.5% to 9%. Source material: PBMCs. The receptors were sampled from a human donor in good health (CMV status not recorded). Some clones in this sample may be carry-over from other donors' samples. The CDR3 runs from the conserved cysteine through the conserved F or W. The D gene is left open where the match is weak. Some rows have no size entry. The others give once, few or many, or a class for an expanded clone.

TRBD2,TRBJ2-7,few,TRBV4-2,TGTGCCAGCAGCAGCTCGGGGGGGCGCTACGAGCAGTACTTC,CASSSSGGRYEQYF
NA,TRBJ1-4,NA,TRBV12-5,TGTGCTAGTGGTTTGACAGGGACTGAAAAACTGTTTTTT,CASGLTGTEKLFF
NA,TRBJ1-1,few,TRBV30,TGTGCCTGGACCCGACAGCCTAACACTGAAGCTTTCTTT,CAWTRQPNTEAFF
NA,TRBJ2-1,once,TRBV20-1,TGCAGTGCCGAAGGGGCTTTTAATGAGCAGTTCTTC,CSAEGAFNEQFF
NA,TRBJ1-2,few,TRBV18,TGTGCCAGCTCAGAGGCGACTTCTCACTATGGCTACACCTTC,CASSEATSHYGYTF
TRBD1,TRBJ2-7,few,TRBV7-2,TGTGCCAGCAGCCGGGACAGGGACCGGACCTACGAGCAGTACTTC,CASSRDRDRTYEQYF
TRBD1,TRBJ2-7,few,TRBV19,TGTGCCAGTAGTAGTACCGGGACAGGGGTTCGGGAGCAGTACTTC,CASSSTGTGVREQYF
TRBD2,TRBJ2-5,NA,TRBV29-1,TGCAGCGTTACCCCTACGGGAGGGGGACCAGAGACCCAGTACTTC,CSVTPTGGGPETQYF
TRBD1,TRBJ1-1,many,TRBV7-8,TGTGCCAGCAGCTCCGCCTACGCAGGGGGGAGGAACACTGAAGCTTTCTTT,CASSSAYAGGRNTEAFF
NA,TRBJ1-5,few,TRBV20-1,TGCAGTGCTAGCCGACAGAATCAGCCCCAGCATTTT,CSASRQNQPQHF
TRBD2,TRBJ2-2,NA,TRBV4-1,TGCGCCAGCAGTCTAGCGGCGAACACCGGGGGGCTGTTTTTT,CASSLAANTGGLFF
NA,TRBJ2-7,few,TRBV4-2,TGTGCCAGCAGCCGAAACCGGCGGGACAGAACCATCTACGAGCAGTACTTC,CASSRNRRDRTIYEQYF
NA,TRBJ2-5,NA,TRBV20-1,TGCAGTGCCCAGGGAAAAGAGACCCAGTACTTC,CSAQGKETQYF
TRBD1,TRBJ1-4,NA,TRBV7-9,TGTGCCAGCAGCTTTTGGGACAGGAACGAAAAACTGTTTTTT,CASSFWDRNEKLFF
NA,TRBJ2-7,many,TRBV7-2,TGTGCCAGCAGCTTAGGACCCGGGACCGAGCAGTACTTC,CASSLGPGTEQYF
TRBD1,TRBJ1-6,NA,TRBV20-1,TGCAGTGCTAGCGCAGGGGGCCTGGATTCACCCCTCCACTTT,CSASAGGLDSPLHF
NA,TRBJ1-1,NA,TRBV6-6,TGTGCCAGCAGTTACTCCCGAGGAACTCCGGGGACCACTGAAGCTTTCTTT,CASSYSRGTPGTTEAFF
NA,TRBJ2-7,few,TRBV2,TGTGCCAGCAAATTGGCGGGACCGTCCTACGAGCAGTACTTC,CASKLAGPSYEQYF
NA,TRBJ2-5,many,TRBV7-2,TGTGCCAGCAGCCTCATGGGGGGTCCTGGGGAGACCCAGTACTTC,CASSLMGGPGETQYF
NA,TRBJ2-5,many,TRBV7-2,TGTGCCAGCAGCTTAGGACTAGACTTTTGGGGCCAAGAGACCCAGTACTTC,CASSLGLDFWGQETQYF
NA,TRBJ2-6,few,TRBV12-3/TRBV12-4,TGTGCCAGCACCCGGGGGGCCTCTGGGGCCAACGTCCTGACTTTC,CASTRGASGANVLTF
NA,TRBJ2-1,few,TRBV11-2,TGTGCCAGCAGCTTAGTAATGGGGAGCGGTTACAATGAGCAGTTCTTC,CASSLVMGSGYNEQFF
NA,TRBJ1-2,few,TRBV7-8,TGTGCCAGCAGCTCTCGAGAGGTGGGATCTGGCTACACCTTC,CASSSREVGSGYTF
TRBD1,TRBJ2-5,NA,TRBV7-6,TGTGCCAGCAGCATCGGGACAGCCCAAGAGACCCAGTACTTC,CASSIGTAQETQYF
NA,TRBJ1-6,NA,TRBV18,TGTGCCAGCTCACCACCGGGACCTAGTAATTCACCCCTCCACTTT,CASSPPGPSNSPLHF
NA,TRBJ2-5,many,TRBV20-1,TGCAGTGCTAGTATCCAAGAGACCCAGTACTTC,CSASIQETQYF
TRBD2,TRBJ2-3,many,TRBV20-1,TGCAGTGCTAGAGATCCGGCAGGGCTGGCGGGAGGAGGAGATACGCAGTATTTT,CSARDPAGLAGGGDTQYF
NA,TRBJ1-4,many,TRBV10-3,TGTGCCATCAGTACCACAAGCCCCGCAACTAATGAAAAACTGTTTTTT,CAISTTSPATNEKLFF
NA,TRBJ1-1,NA,TRBV19,TGTGCCAGTACTTATACGGTGAGGATCGCTGAAGCTTTCTTT,CASTYTVRIAEAFF
NA,TRBJ1-6,many,TRBV7-2,TGTGCCAGCAGCTTAGGATCCCGCCGGGGGAGGGATTCACCCCTCCACTTT,CASSLGSRRGRDSPLHF
TRBD2,TRBJ2-2,many,TRBV11-2,TGTGCCAGCAGCTTAGGCCTAGCGGGAGTTTTAGCAGGGGAGCTGTTTTTT,CASSLGLAGVLAGELFF
NA,TRBJ2-2,few,TRBV7-9,TGTGCCAGCTCCTCGGGTGTGAAGCTGTTTTTT,CASSSGVKLFF
NA,TRBJ2-5,few,TRBV24-1,TGTGCCACCAGTGATTGGACCCAGGGGACCCAGTACTTC,CATSDWTQGTQYF
NA,TRBJ1-5,few,TRBV20-1,TGCAGTGCGTGGAGTAGTACTGGGAATCAGCCCCAGCATTTT,CSAWSSTGNQPQHF
TRBD1,TRBJ2-7,NA,TRBV3-1,TGTGCCAGCAGCCAACCGGGACAGCCCTACGAGCAGTACTTC,CASSQPGQPYEQYF
NA,TRBJ1-2,many,TRBV6-5,TGTGCCAGCAGACAGGGTAGCTATGGCTACACCTTC,CASRQGSYGYTF
TRBD2,TRBJ2-5,many,TRBV7-9,TGTGCCAGCAGCCCCGCCCTAGCGGGAGGAGGGGAGACCCAGTACTTC,CASSPALAGGGETQYF
TRBD1,TRBJ1-1,NA,TRBV7-8,TGTGCCAGCAGCTTATACCGGGGGGACAGGGTTAGGAACACTGAAGCTTTCTTT,CASSLYRGDRVRNTEAFF
NA,TRBJ2-7,NA,TRBV6-5,TGTGCCAGCAGTTCCCGTTCGGACCTCCATCACGAGCAGTACTTC,CASSSRSDLHHEQYF
TRBD1,TRBJ2-1,many,TRBV7-2,TGTGCCAGCAGCCGGGACAGGGGGCCTTACAATGAGCAGTTCTTC,CASSRDRGPYNEQFF
TRBD1,TRBJ2-1,few,TRBV12-3/TRBV12-4,TGTGCCAGTGGGACAGGGGTTAGTAATGAGCAGTTCTTC,CASGTGVSNEQFF
NA,TRBJ2-5,many,TRBV7-2,TGTGCCAGCAGCGAGGCCCTGGGAGAGACCCAGTACTTC,CASSEALGETQYF
TRBD1,TRBJ1-6,many,TRBV7-8,TGTGCCAGTATACGGGAGGCAGGGGGTTCACCCCTCCACTTT,CASIREAGGSPLHF
NA,TRBJ1-2,NA,TRBV5-1,TGCGCCAGCAGCTTTAACAGTCATAACTATGGCTACACCTTC,CASSFNSHNYGYTF
NA,TRBJ2-7,once,TRBV20-1,TGCAGTGCACAGGTCGTCTCCTACGAGCAGTACTTC,CSAQVVSYEQYF
NA,TRBJ2-1,many,TRBV12-3/TRBV12-4,TGTGCCAGCACCCCAGCACGGAGATACAATGAGCAGTTCTTC,CASTPARRYNEQFF
TRBD2,TRBJ2-1,NA,TRBV4-3,TGCGCCAGCAGCCAGGGGCAGACTAGCAGGTTTGAGCAGTTCTTC,CASSQGQTSRFEQFF
NA,TRBJ1-1,NA,TRBV12-3/TRBV12-4,TGTGCCAGCCTCCTCCCGGGAACTGAAGCTTTCTTT,CASLLPGTEAFF